The present T cell receptor beta chain was sequenced within a study of blood T cell repertoires in COVID-19. At the level of the study: The samples span acute and convalescent COVID-19 from the United States, Italy and Spain. Nucleic acid was either cDNA or gDNA, and it came from T cells, B-cell-depleted T cells, or PBMCs.

Per the authors' pipeline: Cell counts per sample came from amplifying reference gene primers. The table came from immunoSEQ multiplex PCR; TCRdb's copy has only in-frame clones and leaves some out. V and J calls and clone size come straight from that table; D and trimming were deduced from the DNA. Among about 310,000 clones listed, approximately 87% were seen once. Germline V lookup: CDR1 SQVTM, CDR2 ANQGSEA. The CDR3 totals 15 residues. V lost 0 bases and J 4 bases, leaving 15 bases between the germline ends. This clone has just a few counts. The receptor comes from a woman aged 45-65 years who had recovered from COVID-19. The chain carries TRBV29-1 and TRBJ1-1; D not certain. Sequenced material: peripheral blood. CDR3 region: CSVEDGRARGTEAFF. The CDR3 DNA follows: TGCAGCGTTGAAGATGGGCGGGCCCGCGGCACTGAAGCTTTCTTT. Based on the CDR3 plus reference TRBV29-1 and TRBJ1-1, the full variable domain is SAVISQKPSRDICQRGTSLTIQCQVDSQVTMMFWYRQQPGQSLTLIATANQGSEATYESGFVIDKFPISRPNLTFSTLTVSNMSPEDSSIYLCSVEDGRARGTEAFFGQGTRLTVV.